These 18 T cell receptor beta chains were sequenced from one sample in a study of T cells in Graves' hyperthyroidism and ophthalmopathy. Amplification of TCR beta CDR3 regions was performed using RNA transcripts as template. The study used the HTBI primer set for a first-round RT-PCR of the TCR CDR3. A single record per CDR3 protein comes from TCRdb applying MiXCR to the multiplex PCR reads. The sample consists of about 740,000 distinct CDR3 sequences, 13% to 15% of them appearing once. The sample taken for sequencing was blood. The source of these receptors is a woman between 18 and 29 years old with Graves' hyperthyroidism.

Many counts were recorded for this clonotype. V is TRBV13 and J is TRBJ1-5; TRBD1 aligns across 10 bases. In germline, CDR1 is PRHDT, CDR2 FYEKMQ (reference sequence). V lost 3 bases and J lost 6; bases outside the gene matches: 11. There are 17 residues in the CDR3. CDR3 sequence: CASSLTGGKRAGQPQHF. CDR3 DNA: TGTGCCAGCAGCTTGACAGGGGGCAAACGGGCTGGTCAGCCCCAGCATTTT.

The rearrangement uses TRBV19 and TRBJ2-6; no firm D call. Germline V lookup: CDR1 LNHDA, CDR2 SQIVND (reference sequence). This CDR3 is built from 15 residues. The ends were cut back, 5 bases at V and 3 bases at J, with 11 bases in the middle. The CDR3 protein is CASSYGNGGANVLTF. The CDR3 coding sequence is TGTGCCAGTAGTTACGGAAATGGTGGGGCCAACGTCCTGACTTTC.

The chain links TRBV4-1 to TRBJ1-3; 7 nucleotides agree with TRBD1. Per the germline V gene, CDR1 is MGHRA and CDR2 is YSYEKL. The CDR3 loop spans 14 amino acids. Trimming took 1 base from V and 8 from J; bases not matched to a gene: 5. CDR3 amino acids: CASSQVTGVYTIYF. CDR3 bases: TGCGCCAGCAGCCAAGTTACAGGGGTTTACACCATATATTTT.

The V call is TRBV27, the J call TRBJ1-6, with D possibly TRBD1 on 5 matching bases. In germline, CDR1 is MNHEY, CDR2 SMNVEV (reference sequence). The germline V and J ends were trimmed by 6 bases and 6 bases, with 12 bases remaining between them. This CDR3 region has 14 residues. As DNA, the CDR3 is TGTGCCAGCAGCCAGGACAACCCTAATTCACCCCTCCACTTT. Amino acid sequence: CASSQDNPNSPLHF.

This clonotype was counted ten times or more. The chain employs TRBV27 and TRBJ2-7; TRBD1 agrees at 10 bases. The germline V gene has CDR1 MNHEY and CDR2 SMNVEV (reference sequence). The V segment lost 6 bases and the J segment 4 bases; nucleotides outside the gene matches: 6. CDR3 length equals 14 residues. As DNA, the CDR3 is TGTGCCAGCAGAGACAGGGGGCTTGGGTACGAGCAGTACTTC. It encodes CASRDRGLGYEQYF.

The sample holds many counts of this clonotype. V usage is TRBV2 and J usage is TRBJ2-2; 9 positions agree with TRBD1. The germline V gene has CDR1 SNHLY and CDR2 FYNNEI. V shed 3 bases, J shed 3 bases, and the junction held 5 bases outside the gene matches. The CDR3 extends over 16 amino acids. DNA for the CDR3: TGTGCCAGCAGTGACTCTGACAGGGGGTACACCGGGGAGCTGTTTTTT. Protein sequence: CASSDSDRGYTGELFF.

A remark on this clonotype: Lacking the conserved final phenylalanine or tryptophan, this CDR3 likely reflects a read error. The J gene is TRBJ1-6, the V gene TRBV2; the D is unclear. This CDR3 region has 13 residues. Trimming left V 6 bases short and J 8 bases short, with 11 bases between. Germline V gene data show CDR1 as SNHLY and CDR2 as FYNNEI. The CDR3 sequence is CASSGRGYSPLHL. CDR3 bases: TGTGCCAGCAGCGGCCGAGGGTATTCACCCCTCCACCTT.

At least ten counts were recorded for this clonotype. J is TRBJ2-3 and V is TRBV28; 14 bases agree with TRBD2. This CDR3 has 22 residues. CDR1 and CDR2 from the germline V gene are MDHEN and SYDVKM. The trim removed 3 bases at V and 0 bases at J, leaving 17 bases unmatched. The CDR3 bases are TGTGCCAGCAGTTTGAGGGGACTAGCGGGAGAGGGTATGGTAACTAGCACAGATACGCAGTATTTT. Encoded protein: CASSLRGLAGEGMVTSTDTQYF.

The sample holds many counts of this clonotype. The J gene is TRBJ2-3, the V gene TRBV5-1; 7 positions agree with TRBD2. V shed 6 bases, J shed 2 bases, and the junction held 9 bases outside the gene matches. Germline CDR1 SGHRS, CDR2 YFSETQ. The CDR3 loop spans 15 amino acids. For the CDR3, the DNA is TGCGCCAGCACCCCGATAGCGGGCGCCACAGATACGCAGTATTTT. Translating it yields CASTPIAGATDTQYF.

CDR3 sequence: CASSRDSTGNQPQHF. The DNA of the CDR3 is TGTGCCAGCAGCCGGGACAGTACGGGCAATCAGCCCCAGCATTTT. The chain uses TRBV5-6 and TRBJ1-5; the match to TRBD1 covers 7 bases. Germline assignment: CDR1 SGHDT and CDR2 YYEEEE. CDR3 length: 15 residues. Trimming cost V 4 bases and J 2 bases; bases outside gene matches: 6.

There are many counts of this clonotype. Here the CDR3 reads CSARTPGDRNQPQHF. CDR3 in DNA: TGCAGTGCTAGGACCCCAGGAGACCGCAATCAGCCCCAGCATTTT. The V and J genes are TRBV20-1 and TRBJ1-5; no clear D gene. This CDR3 has 15 amino acids. CDR1 DFQATT and CDR2 SNEGSKA come from the germline V gene (reference sequence). Trimming took 3 bases from V and 2 from J, leaving 14 bases between them.

The chain joins TRBV24-1 to TRBJ2-2; D remains unclear. The CDR3 is 17 residues long. The V end was cut by 4 bases, the J end by 1 base, with 15 bases between. Germline CDR1 reads KGHDR; CDR2 reads SFDVKD. CDR3 in amino acids: CATSDPGDPQNTGELFF. The CDR3 DNA sequence: TGTGCCACCAGTGACCCAGGAGACCCCCAGAACACCGGGGAGCTGTTTTTT.

This clonotype occurred a few times. The V call is TRBV3-1, the J call TRBJ2-5, with D maybe TRBD1 (6 bases). There are 16 residues in the CDR3. Germline assignment: CDR1 LGHDT and CDR2 YNNKEL (reference sequence). Trimming removed 4 bases at V and 2 bases at J, with 17 bases between. This CDR3 is CASSRWDTKSQETQYF. CDR3 coding DNA: TGTGCCAGCAGCCGCTGGGACACTAAATCTCAAGAGACCCAGTACTTC.

This clonotype was detected a few times. The genes are TRBV25-1 and TRBJ1-1, with 9 nucleotides matching TRBD1. Per germline, CDR1 MGHDK and CDR2 SYGVNS. The CDR3 covers 16 residues. J was trimmed by 1 base and V by 6 bases; bases with no gene match: 9. The CDR3: CASRAGSGQGNTEAFF. The CDR3, as DNA: TGTGCCAGCAGAGCTGGGTCGGGACAGGGGAACACTGAAGCTTTCTTT.

This clonotype has at least ten counts. This chain uses TRBV11-2 with TRBJ2-3, with D unresolved. CDR3 length: 16 amino acids. V lost 7 bases and J lost 1, with 18 bases in between. Germline-derived CDR1 and CDR2 are SGHAT and FQNNGV. The CDR3 DNA reads as TGTGCCAGCACCCTCTCGTGGGGTGGGGGCACAGATACGCAGTATTTT. It translates to CASTLSWGGGTDTQYF.

This clonotype was recorded only once. The chain is built from TRBV7-9 and TRBJ1-6; TRBD1 is a possible D gene (5 bases). Germline CDR1 and CDR2: SEHNR and FQNEAQ (reference sequence). Trimming removed 8 bases at V and 10 bases at J, with 21 bases between. This CDR3 is built from 15 residues. The CDR3 sequence is CASGRQGDPTSPLHF. CDR3 coding DNA: TGTGCCAGCGGCCGGCAGGGTGATCCCACATCACCCCTCCACTTT.

The sample holds a few counts of this clonotype. This rearrangement joins TRBV29-1 to TRBJ1-2; D uncertain. Trimming took off 4 bases at V and 7 bases at J, with 13 bases between the two ends. CDR3 length equals 12 residues. CDR1 SQVTM and CDR2 ANQGSEA come from the germline V gene. The CDR3 loop is CSVVRGFGGYTF. The CDR3 DNA reads TGCAGCGTTGTAAGAGGGTTTGGTGGCTACACCTTC.

At least ten counts were recorded for this clonotype. J is TRBJ1-1 and V is TRBV5-1, with no clear D. Trimming pared 0 bases from V and 0 bases from J, leaving 12 bases between. There are 16 residues in the CDR3. Germline CDR1 and CDR2: SGHRS and YFSETQ. The CDR3 DNA reads as TGCGCCAGCAGCTTGGATCGTCGGCAGATGAACACTGAAGCTTTCTTT. This encodes CASSLDRRQMNTEAFF. The full variable domain, rest sourced from reference TRBV5-1 and TRBJ1-1, is KAGVTQTPRYLIKTRGQQVTLSCSPISGHRSVSWYQQTPGQGLQFLFEYFSETQRNKGNFPGRFSGRQFSNSRSEMNVSTLELGDSALYLCASSLDRRQMNTEAFFGQGTRLTVV.